This passage covers 2 T cell receptor beta chains from one sample sequenced in a study of cytomegalovirus exposure and HLA in healthy donors. The PCR contained 60 Vbeta and 13 Jbeta primers. This table comes from immunoSEQ multiplex PCR, and its TCRdb copy is limited to in-frame clones, with some not included. The sample comprises about 95,000 clones, nearly 70% of which are singletons, and less than 15% rests with the top ten. The sequencing input was PBMCs. Receptor source: a woman aged 50 to 60 in good health and CMV-seropositive.

This clone was recorded once. V and J are TRBV11-2 and TRBJ2-2, with 8 bases aligning to TRBD1. Trimming took 4 bases from V and 1 from J; bases not matched to a gene: 5. There are 16 residues in the CDR3. CDR1 SGHAT and CDR2 FQNNGV come from the germline V gene. The CDR3, as DNA: TGTGCCAGCAGCTCGAGGGGACAGGAGAACACCGGGGAGCTGTTTTTT. Its translation: CASSSRGQENTGELFF.

The DNA of the CDR3 is TGTGCCAGCAGCCGACAGGGGAGCTACAATGAGCAGTTCTTC. Its translation is CASSRQGSYNEQFF. The chain carries TRBV10-3 and TRBJ2-1, with TRBD1 identical over 8 bases. The CDR3 is 14 amino acids. J gave up 3 bases and V 10 bases, and 8 bases lay outside the gene matches. Looked up from germline, CDR1 is ENHRY and CDR2 is SYGVKD.